One and the same sample provided the 19 T cell receptor beta chains below, sequenced in a study of cytomegalovirus exposure and HLA in healthy donors. Primers: 60 Vbeta forward and 13 Jbeta reverse. TCRdb's copy holds only in-frame clones and misses some; the assay was immunoSEQ multiplex PCR. The repertoire table contains roughly 54,000 clones. The sequencing sample was made of PBMCs. These receptors came from a woman in her 30s in good health and CMV-seropositive.

The chain couples TRBV5-6 to TRBJ2-2; the D gene is possibly TRBD2 (5 bases). This CDR3 contains 14 residues. CDR1 SGHDT and CDR2 YYEEEE come from the germline V gene. The V and J ends lost 0 bases and 8 bases respectively, with 11 bases between them. CDR3 sequence: CASSLELVVGELFF. Here the CDR3 DNA reads TGTGCCAGCAGCTTGGAACTAGTGGTAGGGGAGCTGTTTTTT.

The rearrangement uses TRBV5-1 and TRBJ2-5; 10 bases line up with TRBD1. Germline CDR1 reads SGHRS; CDR2 reads YFSETQ. V was pared by 4 bases and J by 5 bases, with 8 bases of the junction left unmatched. The CDR3 covers 15 residues. Here the CDR3 reads CASSRGQGEGETQYF. CDR3 coding DNA: TGCGCCAGCAGCCGAGGACAGGGGGAGGGGGAGACCCAGTACTTC.

The V call is TRBV5-1, the J call TRBJ2-2; tentative D call: TRBD1 (5 bases). The CDR3 is 14 amino acids. Germline V gives CDR1 SGHRS, CDR2 YFSETQ. V was trimmed by 4 bases and J by 7 bases, leaving 14 bases between them. CDR3 DNA: TGCGCCAGCAGCGAGCCAGGGTCGGTCGGGGAGCTGTTTTTT. Its translation is CASSEPGSVGELFF.

This rearrangement joins TRBV4-1 to TRBJ1-4; TRBD1 agrees at 7 bases. Germline trimming cut 1 base from V and 8 bases from J; bases unmatched to any gene: 10. The CDR3 is 16 residues long. Germline assignment: CDR1 MGHRA and CDR2 YSYEKL. The chain's CDR3 is CASSQAGRGREEKLFF. CDR3 nucleotide sequence: TGCGCCAGCAGCCAAGCTGGTAGGGGGCGAGAAGAAAAACTGTTTTTT.

J is TRBJ2-7 and V is TRBV2; D unresolved. The V end was cut by 1 base, the J end by 7 bases, with 11 bases between. The CDR3 consists of 13 residues. Germline V CDR1 and CDR2: SNHLY, FYNNEI. CDR3 sequence: CASSEEQVREQYF. The CDR3 DNA follows: TGTGCCAGCAGTGAAGAGCAGGTGCGTGAGCAGTACTTC. The whole variable domain, remainder taken from reference TRBV2 and TRBJ2-7, is EPEVTQTPSHQVTQMGQEVILRCVPISNHLYFYWYRQILGQKVEFLVSFYNNEISEKSEIFDDQFSVERPDGSNFTLKIRSTKLEDSAMYFCASSEEQVREQYFGPGTRLTVT.

The J gene is TRBJ1-5, the V gene TRBV2; no clear D gene. In germline, CDR1 is SNHLY, CDR2 FYNNEI. V lost 6 bases, J lost 2 bases, and 11 bases lay in between. The CDR3 has 14 residues. The CDR3 DNA follows: TGTGCCAGCAGGGAGCTACGGGGCAATCAGCCCCAGCATTTT. Translation: CASRELRGNQPQHF.

V gene TRBV7-9 combines with J gene TRBJ1-4; no firm D call. The length of the CDR3 is 15 residues. V was clipped by 1 base and J by 5 bases, with 11 bases between them. CDR1 is SEHNR and CDR2 is FQNEAQ in the germline V gene (reference sequence). CDR3 loop: CASSLVLTNNEKLFF. The CDR3 bases are TGTGCCAGCAGCTTAGTACTCACGAACAATGAAAAACTGTTTTTT. Variable domain in full (rest from reference TRBV7-9 and TRBJ1-4): DTGVSQNPRHKITKRGQNVTFRCDPISEHNRLYWYRQTLGQGPEFLTYFQNEAQLEKSRLLSDRFSAERPKGSFSTLEIQRTEQGDSAMYLCASSLVLTNNEKLFFGSGTQLSVL.

This chain links TRBV5-1 with TRBJ1-2; TRBD1 is a possible D gene (5 bases). From germline, CDR1 is SGHRS and CDR2 YFSETQ. The CDR3 has 14 residues. V was clipped by 4 bases and J by 6 bases, with 16 bases between them. The CDR3 coding sequence is TGCGCCAGCAGCCCTGCCCGGCAGGGTAATGGCTACACCTTC. As protein: CASSPARQGNGYTF.

This clone is deemed medium-sized by its frequency. The V and J genes are TRBV6-1 and TRBJ2-3; D perhaps matches TRBD2 (7 bases). V was shortened by 6 bases and J by 5 bases, with 12 bases between the two germline ends. There are 13 residues in the CDR3. Germline CDR1 reads MNHNS; CDR2 reads SASEGT. CDR3 in amino acids: CASSGGREDTQYF. CDR3 nucleotides: TGTGCCAGCAGCGGGGGGCGGGAAGATACGCAGTATTTT.

The chain couples TRBV6-6 to TRBJ1-6, with 8 bases identical to TRBD1. The CDR3 is 15 amino acids. Germline V gene lookup returns CDR1 MNHNY and CDR2 SVGAGI (reference sequence). V lost 2 bases, J lost 10 bases, and 7 bases stayed unmatched. The CDR3 coding sequence is TGTGCCAGCAGTTACCTCGACAGGGGAGAGTCACCCCTCCACTTT. This codes for CASSYLDRGESPLHF.

This chain uses TRBV18 with TRBJ2-3; a possible D gene is TRBD1 (5 bases). The CDR3 sequence is 15 residues long. Germline values: CDR1 KGHSH, CDR2 LQKENI. With 2 bases removed from V and 2 bases from J, the gap between germline ends came to 11 bases. This chain's CDR3 is CASSPSLTVTDTQYF. The CDR3 DNA follows: TGTGCCAGCTCACCATCCTTGACAGTCACAGATACGCAGTATTTT.

The rearrangement links TRBV9 to TRBJ2-7, with D possibly TRBD2 on 6 matching bases. Looked up from germline, CDR1 is SGDLS and CDR2 is YYNGEE. The V gene lost 0 bases and the J gene lost 2 bases, with 12 bases spanning the gap. The CDR3 is made up of 15 amino acids. DNA of the CDR3: TGTGCCAGCAGCGTAGGTCTAGCGCCCGCCTACGAGCAGTACTTC. Residues: CASSVGLAPAYEQYF.

This chain links TRBV5-1 with TRBJ2-3; the D gene is possibly TRBD2 (6 bases). V dropped 7 bases and J dropped 2 bases, with 20 bases sitting between them. The germline CDR1 and CDR2 sequences are SGHRS and YFSETQ. The CDR3 contains 16 residues. The CDR3 region is CASAPGTSHPTDTQYF. The CDR3 DNA sequence: TGCGCCAGCGCCCCCGGGACTTCCCATCCCACAGATACGCAGTATTTT.

The CDR3 nucleotides are TGCGCCAGCAGCCCCACGGGGGGAGGGCCTCTGGATGAGCAGTTCTTC. Its translation is CASSPTGGGPLDEQFF. The chain recombines TRBV4-1 with TRBJ2-1, with 7 bases aligning to TRBD2. Germline CDR1 MGHRA, CDR2 YSYEKL. V trimming: 4 bases; J trimming: 8 bases; junction bases outside the gene matches: 14. The CDR3 covers 16 residues.

This chain connects TRBV6-6 to TRBJ2-7; 8 positions match TRBD1. V lost 9 bases to trimming and J lost 6 bases; unmatched junction nucleotides: 4. This CDR3 region has 11 residues. From germline, CDR1 is MNHNY and CDR2 SVGAGI (reference sequence). The chain's CDR3 is CASSTGVEQYF. As DNA, the CDR3 is TGTGCCAGTTCGACAGGGGTCGAGCAGTACTTC.

Here the CDR3 reads CASSFPGQGGGYTF. CDR3 coding DNA: TGTGCCAGCAGTTTTCCGGGACAGGGAGGAGGCTACACCTTC. The gene calls are TRBV28 and TRBJ1-2; 9 nucleotides align to TRBD1. V shed 3 bases and J 8 bases; nucleotides not matched to a gene: 7. In germline, CDR1 is MDHEN, CDR2 SYDVKM. The CDR3 runs to 14 residues.

The chain links TRBV2 to TRBJ2-7, with a weak D call TRBD2 (5 bases). The V end was cut by 7 bases, the J end by 7 bases, with 17 bases between. The CDR3 consists of 13 residues. Germline CDR1 is SNHLY and CDR2 is FYNNEI. CDR3 residues: CASTPSSKKEQYF. The CDR3, as DNA: TGTGCCAGCACCCCTAGCAGCAAAAAAGAGCAGTACTTC.

This chain connects TRBV5-1 to TRBJ1-1; D gene unclear. Between the trimmed V and J ends, which lost 0 bases and 0 bases, there was a span of 6 bases. The CDR3 runs 14 residues. Germline-derived CDR1 and CDR2 are SGHRS and YFSETQ. CDR3 sequence (DNA): TGCGCCAGCAGCTTGGGTAGATTGAACACTGAAGCTTTCTTT. Protein: CASSLGRLNTEAFF.

The rearrangement uses TRBV5-1 and TRBJ2-7; 14 bases align to TRBD2. CDR3 length: 17 amino acids. Unmatched junction bases numbered 7, after V lost 0 bases and J lost 5 bases. Germline CDR1 is SGHRS and CDR2 is YFSETQ. CDR3 sequence reads: CASSLGLAGGVAHEQYF. In DNA, the CDR3 is TGCGCCAGCAGCTTGGGACTAGCGGGAGGGGTCGCACACGAGCAGTACTTC.